The 13 T cell receptor beta chains given below trace back to one sample, sequenced in a study of T cell repertoires in cytomegalovirus infection. TCRdb reprocessed the reads with MiXCR, giving one entry per CDR3 protein. The sample includes about 770,000 distinct CDR3 sequences, about 28% seen only once; the top ten take 13%. Their antigens are not known. The source was cultured CD8+ T cells from PBMCs, collected from culture after CMV antigen stimulation. The receptors originated from a human donor in good health (CMV status not recorded). Some clones in this sample may be carry-over from other donors' samples.

The chain couples TRBV4-3 to TRBJ2-3; 8 positions agree with TRBD1. The germline gives CDR1 LGHNA, CDR2 YSLEER. CDR3 length equals 15 residues. The trim removed 3 bases at V and 3 bases at J, leaving 5 bases unmatched. The chain's CDR3 is CASSHRTGPTDTQYF. CDR3 DNA: TGCGCCAGCAGCCACCGGACAGGGCCAACAGATACGCAGTATTTT.

This clonotype was observed at least ten times. This chain links TRBV7-8 with TRBJ1-1; 7 positions match TRBD1. The ends lost 0 bases at V and 0 bases at J; junction bases unmatched: 4. CDR3 length: 16 residues. The germline CDR1 and CDR2 sequences are SGHVS and FQNEAQ. CDR3 sequence: CASSLAVGTVNTEAFF. The CDR3 DNA reads TGTGCCAGCAGCTTAGCAGTCGGGACAGTGAACACTGAAGCTTTCTTT.

Here the CDR3 DNA reads TGTGCCAGCAGTGAAGAGTGGAACAGAGGGAATTCACCCCTCCACTTT. Its translation is CASSEEWNRGNSPLHF. V usage is TRBV2 and J usage is TRBJ1-6; D unclear. The CDR3 is made up of 16 amino acids. In germline, CDR1 is SNHLY, CDR2 FYNNEI. Trimming took off 1 base at V and 7 bases at J, with 14 bases between the two ends. The full variable domain, in which reference TRBV2 and TRBJ1-6 provide the parts outside the CDR3, is EPEVTQTPSHQVTQMGQEVILRCVPISNHLYFYWYRQILGQKVEFLVSFYNNEISEKSEIFDDQFSVERPDGSNFTLKIRSTKLEDSAMYFCASSEEWNRGNSPLHFGNGTRLTVT.

A few counts support this clonotype. The chain combines TRBV2 with TRBJ2-4, with 8 bases matching TRBD1. This CDR3 has 16 residues. The ends lost 8 bases at V and 12 bases at J; junction bases unmatched: 21. Germline V CDR1 and CDR2: SNHLY, FYNNEI. The CDR3 is CASGWTGKPQGATQYF. CDR3 in DNA: TGTGCCAGCGGGTGGACAGGGAAACCCCAGGGAGCCACTCAGTACTTC.

The chain carries TRBV7-3 and TRBJ1-2; maybe TRBD1 (5 bases). CDR1 is SGHTA, CDR2 FQGTGA, per germline. The CDR3 sequence is 13 residues long. V lost 0 bases, J lost 6 bases, and 8 bases lay in between. The CDR3 reads CASSLTREDGYTF. In nucleotides, the CDR3 is TGTGCCAGCAGCTTAACCAGGGAGGATGGCTACACCTTC.

In its sample, this clonotype was seen a few times. The chain employs TRBV6-5 and TRBJ2-1; TRBD1 matches at 9 bases. Trimming cost V 5 bases and J 3 bases; bases outside gene matches: 11. CDR1 and CDR2 from the germline V gene are MNHEY and SVGAGI. CDR3 length equals 17 residues. The CDR3 DNA sequence: TGTGCCAGCAGTCCCTCCGGGACAGGGATTCTCTACAATGAGCAGTTCTTC. This translates into CASSPSGTGILYNEQFF.

This clonotype was seen at least ten times. CDR3 coding DNA: TGTGCCAGCAGCTTAGGGGGCATAGGGGAGCTGTTTTTT. This sequence encodes CASSLGGIGELFF. The V call is TRBV7-2, the J call TRBJ2-2; TRBD1 might be the D (5 bases). The germline gives CDR1 SGHTA, CDR2 FQGNSA. V lost 1 base and J lost 8, with 8 bases in between. The CDR3 extends over 13 amino acids.

The V call is TRBV27, the J call TRBJ2-7, with 10 positions matching TRBD1. Germline trimming cut 5 bases from V and 6 bases from J; bases unmatched to any gene: 4. CDR1 is MNHEY, CDR2 SMNVEV, per germline (reference sequence). The CDR3 covers 13 residues. Written as DNA, the CDR3 is TGTGCCAGCAGTCTGGGGACAGGGGCCGAGCAGTACTTC. It is translated as CASSLGTGAEQYF.

This clonotype has more than one count but fewer than ten. The chain joins TRBV6-5 to TRBJ2-3, with D perhaps TRBD2 (6 bases). Germline-derived CDR1 and CDR2 are MNHEY and SVGAGI. The CDR3 has 14 amino acids. Trimming cost V 2 bases and J 4 bases, with 10 bases left between them. Here the CDR3 reads CASSYGGSADTQYF. The CDR3 DNA reads as TGTGCCAGCAGTTACGGGGGGAGCGCAGATACGCAGTATTTT.

The chain links TRBV29-1 to TRBJ1-2; 9 bases are a match to TRBD1. The length of the CDR3 is 14 residues. V lost 6 bases, J lost 3 bases, and 8 bases stayed unmatched. Germline values: CDR1 SQVTM, CDR2 ANQGSEA. Here the CDR3 DNA reads TGCAGCGTGCCCGGGACAGGGTTTGACTATGGCTACACCTTC. This codes for CSVPGTGFDYGYTF.

This clonotype was observed a single time. The chain links TRBV28 to TRBJ2-1; 10 bases match TRBD2. The trim removed 5 bases at V and 15 bases at J, leaving 7 bases unmatched. Germline values: CDR1 MDHEN, CDR2 SYDVKM. The CDR3 runs 12 residues. The CDR3 DNA follows: TGTGCCAGCAGTAGCGGGGGGGCGGTTCGGTTCTTC. It yields the protein CASSSGGAVRFF.

DNA for the CDR3: TGTGCCAGCAGTCACCGGGACAGAGTCCTCGGTTGGGATGGCTACACCTTC. Its translation is CASSHRDRVLGWDGYTF. The chain joins TRBV27 to TRBJ1-2, with 7 bases fitting TRBD1. Trimming removed 5 bases from V and 6 bases from J; junction bases left unmatched: 18. This CDR3 spans 17 amino acids. Germline CDR1 and CDR2: MNHEY and SMNVEV (reference sequence).

The table lists this clonotype with a count of one. The J gene is TRBJ1-2, the V gene TRBV27; D is unresolved. Germline V gene lookup returns CDR1 MNHEY and CDR2 SMNVEV (reference sequence). This CDR3 is built from 13 residues. The V gene lost 4 bases and the J gene lost 5 bases, with 11 bases spanning the gap. CDR3 region: CASSSQDAYGYTF. The DNA of the CDR3 is TGTGCCAGCAGTTCCCAGGATGCGTATGGCTACACCTTC.